This TCR beta chain appears in the sequencing data of a study of human T cells and chemical hapten exposure. Time point indicated: pre-sensitization, week 0. Noted treatment: therapeutic diphenylcyclopropenone sensitization with weekly scalp DPC. Alopecia patients between 18 and 70 years old and suitable for DPC were used as donors. A few counts support this clonotype. The germline CDR1 and CDR2 sequences are SGHTA and FQGNSA. The V gene lost 5 bases and the J gene lost 5 bases, with 10 bases spanning the gap. The CDR3 runs 13 residues. MiXCR, run by TCRdb on the RACE reads, gives a single entry per CDR3 protein. The data show approximately 370,000 distinct CDR3 sequences, around 5% seen once.

This TCR was sampled from a woman aged 18-29 years with alopecia areata. Some clones in this sample may be carry-over from other donors' samples. V gene TRBV7-2 combines with J gene TRBJ1-5; D is uncertain. The specimen was whole blood, collected in connection with sensitization to the hapten diphenylcyclopropenone (DPC). The CDR3 nucleotides are TGTGCCAGCAGCCCCGACACGTATCAGCCCCAGCATTTT. The encoded protein is CASSPDTYQPQHF.